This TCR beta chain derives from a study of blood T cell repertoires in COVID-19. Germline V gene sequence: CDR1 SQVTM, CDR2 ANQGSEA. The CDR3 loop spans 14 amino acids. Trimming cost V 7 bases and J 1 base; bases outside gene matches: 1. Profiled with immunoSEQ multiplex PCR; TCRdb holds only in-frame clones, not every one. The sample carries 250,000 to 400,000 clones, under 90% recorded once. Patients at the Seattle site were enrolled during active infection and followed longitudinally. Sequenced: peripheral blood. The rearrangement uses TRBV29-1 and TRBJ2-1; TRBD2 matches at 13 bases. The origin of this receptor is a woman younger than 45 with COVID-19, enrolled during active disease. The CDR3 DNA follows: TGCAGCGGGACTAGCGGGGGATCCTACAATGAGCAGTTCTTC. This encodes CSGTSGGSYNEQFF.